These 27 T cell receptor beta chains originate from one sample sequenced in a study of T cells in Graves' hyperthyroidism and ophthalmopathy. RNA transcripts gave rise to amplified TCR beta CDR3 regions. The HTBI primer set drove a first-round RT-PCR of the TCR CDR3. A single record per CDR3 protein comes from TCRdb applying MiXCR to the multiplex PCR reads. This sample has more than 600,000 distinct CDR3 sequences, with about 15% found just once. The sample was blood. These receptors were obtained from a man aged 18 to 35 with Graves' hyperthyroidism.

In this sample, this clonotype turned up a few times. CDR3: CASRSSGGTHEQYF. The CDR3 DNA follows: TGTGCCAGCAGATCCTCCGGCGGGACCCACGAGCAGTACTTC. The genes are TRBV2 and TRBJ2-7, with a possible D match to TRBD2 (6 bases). This CDR3 has 14 residues. The V gene's germline CDR1 is SNHLY and CDR2 FYNNEI. V dropped 6 bases and J dropped 5 bases, with 17 bases sitting between them.

The V gene is TRBV20-1, the J gene TRBJ1-1; D is ambiguous. Trimming cost V 1 base and J 3 bases, with 6 bases left between them. Germline V CDR1 and CDR2: DFQATT, SNEGSKA (reference sequence). The CDR3 consists of 12 residues. This CDR3 is CSARAPDTEAFF. The CDR3, as DNA: TGCAGTGCTAGAGCACCGGACACTGAAGCTTTCTTT.

The rearrangement joins TRBV7-2 to TRBJ2-5; TRBD2 matches at 11 bases. With 0 bases clipped from V and 2 bases from J, the junction kept 5 bases outside the gene matches. The CDR3 has 17 residues. CDR1 is SGHTA, CDR2 FQGNSA, per germline. The CDR3 loop is CASSLALTSGRQETQYF. DNA of the CDR3: TGTGCCAGCAGCTTAGCCCTCACTAGCGGGAGACAAGAGACCCAGTACTTC.

The gene calls are TRBV6-2 or TRBV6-3 and TRBJ2-7, with D tentatively TRBD1 (7 bases). Trimming removed 4 bases from V and 5 bases from J, with 18 bases in between. CDR3 length: 15 amino acids. Germline CDR1 is MNHEY and CDR2 is SVGEGT. In DNA, the CDR3 is TGTGCCAGCAGTTCCCTGACAGGGAGGATCAACGAGCAGTACTTC. It specifies CASSSLTGRINEQYF.

This sequence joins TRBV20-1 and TRBJ2-7; perhaps TRBD2 as D (5 bases). The CDR3 has 14 residues. V was clipped by 7 bases and J by 0 bases, with 16 bases between them. Germline-derived CDR1 and CDR2 are DFQATT and SNEGSKA (reference sequence). The CDR3 nucleotides are TGCAGTGTTATTACAAGCGGATACTCCTACGAGCAGTACTTC. This encodes CSVITSGYSYEQYF.

This chain uses TRBV3-1 with TRBJ1-1, with D perhaps matching TRBD1 (6 bases). Deletions cut 0 bases from V and 5 bases from J, with 19 bases between. CDR1 LGHDT and CDR2 YNNKEL come from the germline V gene (reference sequence). CDR3 length equals 17 residues. The CDR3: CASSQEFYQGPGTEAFF. CDR3 nucleotide sequence: TGTGCCAGCAGCCAAGAATTTTATCAGGGGCCTGGGACTGAAGCTTTCTTT.

This clonotype has a single count. In this CDR3 the conserved last residue, phenylalanine or tryptophan, is missing, so a read error is likely. The chain recombines TRBV5-6 with TRBJ1-1, with 7 bases that match TRBD1. Germline trimming cut 3 bases from V and 4 bases from J; bases unmatched to any gene: 3. Germline V gene sequence: CDR1 SGHDT, CDR2 YYEEEE. The CDR3 length is 13 residues. The CDR3 DNA is TGTGCCAGCAGCTGGGGGACAGCCACTGAAGCTTTCCTT. It codes for CASSWGTATEAFL.

This clonotype has only a few counts. This sequence joins TRBV19 and TRBJ2-1; D is uncertain. The V and J ends lost 3 bases and 3 bases respectively, with 9 bases between them. CDR1 is LNHDA, CDR2 SQIVND, per germline (reference sequence). The CDR3 covers 14 residues. CDR3 residues: CASSISPNYNEQFF. CDR3 nucleotide sequence: TGTGCCAGTAGTATCTCCCCGAACTACAATGAGCAGTTCTTC. Full variable domain (remainder filled in from reference TRBV19 and TRBJ2-1): DGGITQSPKYLFRKEGQNVTLSCEQNLNHDAMYWYRQDPGQGLRLIYYSQIVNDFQKGDIAEGYSVSREKKESFPLTVTSAQKNPTAFYLCASSISPNYNEQFFGPGTRLTVL.

The chain joins TRBV9 to TRBJ2-4; the D is unclear. This CDR3 comprises 13 residues. The V gene's germline CDR1 is SGDLS and CDR2 YYNGEE. V was pared by 3 bases and J by 9 bases, with 13 bases between. Here the CDR3 DNA reads TGTGCCAGCAGCGATAGGCCGTCGTCCATTCAGTACTTC. As protein: CASSDRPSSIQYF.

As regards this clonotype: The junction differs from germline at one of its ends, possibly a read error. The chain employs TRBV5-1 and TRBJ2-3, with D maybe TRBD2 (6 bases). Germline V CDR1 and CDR2: SGHRS, YFSETQ. This CDR3 spans 15 amino acids. The CDR3 region has the DNA TGCGCCAGCAGCTTTAGCGGAAGAGGCACAGGTACGCAGTATTTT. Encoded protein: CASSFSGRGTGTQYF.

The chain has TRBV4-1 and TRBJ2-3; D ambiguous. This CDR3 region has 16 residues. Looked up from germline, CDR1 is MGHRA and CDR2 is YSYEKL. The V end was cut by 1 base, the J end by 4 bases, with 15 bases between. The chain's CDR3 is CASSQVPTRKADTQYF. The CDR3 bases are TGCGCCAGCAGCCAAGTCCCGACCCGTAAGGCAGATACGCAGTATTTT.

The chain uses TRBV5-1 and TRBJ2-1; TRBD1 is a possible D gene (5 bases). Germline V gene data show CDR1 as SGHRS and CDR2 as YFSETQ. Trimming stripped 2 bases from V and 12 bases from J, with 12 bases between. CDR3 length equals 12 residues. This CDR3 is CASSFSQGVQFF. The CDR3 nucleotides read TGCGCCAGCAGCTTCAGTCAAGGGGTGCAGTTCTTC.

This rearrangement joins TRBV7-2 to TRBJ2-2, with D possibly TRBD1 on 5 matching bases. CDR1 and CDR2 (germline): SGHTA, FQGNSA. The length of the CDR3 is 15 residues. Trimming cost V 1 base and J 5 bases, with 11 bases left between them. The CDR3 DNA reads as TGTGCCAGCAGCTTAGTAGCAGGGTGGACCGGGGAGCTGTTTTTT. Translation gives CASSLVAGWTGELFF.

Only a few counts were recorded for this clonotype. The genes are TRBV6-2 or TRBV6-3 and TRBJ2-7, with D possibly TRBD1 on 5 matching bases. The CDR3 length is 13 residues. Trimming cost V 0 bases and J 4 bases, with 7 bases left between them. CDR1 and CDR2 from the germline V gene are MNHEY and SVGEGT. The CDR3 reads CASSYSTAYEQYF. The CDR3 DNA follows: TGTGCCAGCAGTTACTCGACAGCATACGAGCAGTACTTC.

This sequence joins TRBV19 and TRBJ1-5; 7 bases are a match to TRBD1. The germline V gene has CDR1 LNHDA and CDR2 SQIVND (reference sequence). The ends lost 9 bases at V and 2 bases at J; junction bases unmatched: 16. The CDR3 contains 17 residues. This chain's CDR3 is CARKNPPGGIGNQPQHF. In DNA, the CDR3 is TGTGCCAGAAAAAACCCTCCAGGGGGTATCGGCAATCAGCCCCAGCATTTT.

The J gene is TRBJ2-2, the V gene TRBV28; TRBD2 agrees at 13 bases. V was clipped by 6 bases and J by 7 bases; unmatched bases: 5. CDR3 length: 15 residues. Germline V CDR1 and CDR2: MDHEN, SYDVKM. The CDR3 loop is CASRGLAGAVGELFF. Written as DNA, the CDR3 is TGTGCCAGCAGAGGACTAGCGGGAGCCGTCGGGGAGCTGTTTTTT.

In its sample, this clonotype was seen a few times. The chain uses TRBV27 and TRBJ2-7, with 8 bases fitting TRBD1. The trim removed 9 bases at V and 3 bases at J, leaving 4 bases unmatched. The CDR3 is made up of 12 amino acids. Per the germline V gene, CDR1 is MNHEY and CDR2 is SMNVEV (reference sequence). The CDR3 reads CARRDRGYEQYF. The CDR3 nucleotides are TGTGCCAGGCGAGACAGGGGCTACGAGCAGTACTTC.

The chain has TRBV20-1 and TRBJ2-2, with TRBD2 matching 15 bases. The CDR3 has 17 residues. Germline trimming cut 5 bases from V and 7 bases from J; bases unmatched to any gene: 11. Germline V CDR1 and CDR2: DFQATT, SNEGSKA (reference sequence). In DNA form, the CDR3 reads TGCAGTGCTTCCCCTGGACTAGCGGGAGGGCGTAGCGGGGAGCTGTTTTTT. Its translation: CSASPGLAGGRSGELFF.

This clonotype occurred many times. J is TRBJ2-2 and V is TRBV2; 11 positions match TRBD2. The germline V gene has CDR1 SNHLY and CDR2 FYNNEI. J lost 0 bases, V lost 6 bases, and 3 bases had no gene match. The CDR3 has 16 amino acids. CDR3 amino acids: CASSRLAGTNTGELFF. CDR3 DNA sequence: TGTGCCAGCAGCCGACTAGCGGGAACGAACACCGGGGAGCTGTTTTTT.

This clonotype was counted only a few times. A read error may explain this, as a much larger clone is one base away. The chain recombines TRBV12-3 or TRBV12-4 with TRBJ2-7; no reliable D call. The CDR3 extends over 13 amino acids. The V and J ends lost 4 bases and 0 bases respectively, with 7 bases between them. The CDR3 is CASSWTASYEQYF. The CDR3 DNA follows: TGTGCCAGCAGTTGGACCGCCTCCTACGAGCAGTACTTC.

This clonotype was seen a few times. The chain combines TRBV4-3 with TRBJ2-7; no clear D gene. Trimming took 1 base from V and 2 from J, leaving 12 bases between them. There are 15 residues in the CDR3. Germline CDR1 LGHNA, CDR2 YSLEER. CDR3 sequence (DNA): TGCGCCAGCAGCCAAGGGTTGGCAGCGACCTACGAGCAGTACTTC. Protein sequence: CASSQGLAATYEQYF.

At least ten counts were recorded for this clonotype. The chain's CDR3 is CASSLRGHGTEAFF. CDR3 nucleotides: TGTGCCAGCAGTCTCAGGGGGCATGGCACTGAAGCTTTCTTT. The chain combines TRBV27 with TRBJ1-1; TRBD1 matches 8 bases. The CDR3 is made up of 14 amino acids. Germline trimming cut 5 bases from V and 4 bases from J; bases unmatched to any gene: 6. Germline CDR1 MNHEY, CDR2 SMNVEV (reference sequence).

This clonotype was seen at least ten times. The chain carries TRBV11-2 and TRBJ2-7, with TRBD2 matching over 11 bases. The CDR3 loop spans 15 amino acids. Germline-derived CDR1 and CDR2 are SGHAT and FQNNGV. V lost 6 bases, J lost 4 bases, and 8 bases stayed unmatched. This chain's CDR3 is CASRHPGLADYEQYF. Written as DNA, the CDR3 is TGTGCCAGCAGACATCCGGGACTAGCGGATTACGAGCAGTACTTC.

The J gene is TRBJ2-1, the V gene TRBV9; no definite D call. Germline V gene lookup returns CDR1 SGDLS and CDR2 YYNGEE. The V and J ends lost 0 bases and 5 bases respectively, with 9 bases between them. This CDR3 has 14 residues. CDR3 coding DNA: TGTGCCAGCAGCGTAGGGGTAGCCGACAATGAGCAGTTCTTC. This codes for CASSVGVADNEQFF.

This clonotype appeared many times. CDR3 nucleotide sequence: TGTGCCAGCGGGACAGATCCCTACGAGCAGTACTTC. As protein: CASGTDPYEQYF. This chain joins TRBV7-9 and TRBJ2-7, with 7 positions matching TRBD1. CDR1 and CDR2 from the germline V gene are SEHNR and FQNEAQ (reference sequence). The CDR3 totals 12 residues. J was trimmed by 2 bases and V by 8 bases; bases with no gene match: 3. The full variable domain, rest sourced from reference TRBV7-9 and TRBJ2-7, is DTGVSQNPRHKITKRGQNVTFRCDPISEHNRLYWYRQTLGQGPEFLTYFQNEAQLEKSRLLSDRFSAERPKGSFSTLEIQRTEQGDSAMYLCASGTDPYEQYFGPGTRLTVT.

In this sample, this clonotype turned up a few times. This chain connects TRBV4-1 to TRBJ2-1; D not resolved. This CDR3 has 13 amino acids. From germline, CDR1 is MGHRA and CDR2 YSYEKL. The V and J ends lost 0 bases and 8 bases respectively, with 8 bases between them. CDR3 sequence reads: CASSQELRYEQFF. DNA for the CDR3: TGCGCCAGCAGCCAAGAGCTACGATATGAGCAGTTCTTC.

There are a few counts of this clonotype. J is TRBJ2-6 and V is TRBV7-3; D call uncertain. There are 13 residues in the CDR3. Germline V gene data show CDR1 as SGHTA and CDR2 as FQGTGA. V lost 2 bases and J lost 13, with 12 bases in between. The CDR3 DNA reads TGTGCCAGCAGCTTACGGGCGGATGGGGTCCTGACTTTC. Translation gives CASSLRADGVLTF. Based on the CDR3 plus reference TRBV7-3 and TRBJ2-6, the full variable domain is GAGVSQTPSNKVTEKGKYVELRCDPISGHTALYWYRQSLGQGPEFLIYFQGTGAADDSGLPNDRFFAVRPEGSVSTLKIQRTERGDSAVYLCASSLRADGVLTFGAGSRLTVL.